These 14 T cell receptor beta chains were all obtained from the same sample, sequenced in a study of T cell repertoires in cytomegalovirus infection. TCRdb fed the reads into MiXCR, producing one record per CDR3 protein. The table includes some 700,000 distinct CDR3 sequences, approximately 34% detected once. Input material: PBMCs. The receptor source for this set is a human donor in good health (CMV status not recorded). Some clones in this sample may be carry-over from other donors' samples.

This clonotype was found once. This chain links TRBV4-1 with TRBJ1-5; 9 nucleotides line up with TRBD1. Germline CDR1 MGHRA, CDR2 YSYEKL. There are 15 residues in the CDR3. V shed 4 bases, J shed 11 bases, and the junction held 12 bases outside the gene matches. Here the CDR3 DNA reads TGCGCCAGCAGCCCGCCCGGGACAGGGTACTGGTCCCAGCATTTT. This sequence encodes CASSPPGTGYWSQHF.

The chain uses TRBV12-3 or TRBV12-4 and TRBJ2-7; D possibly corresponds to TRBD1 (6 bases). Trimming stripped 3 bases from V and 7 bases from J, with 16 bases between. The CDR3 has 14 residues. The CDR3 DNA is TGTGCCAGCAGTTTGTTAGACAGGCGCGGGGAGCAGTACTTC. As protein: CASSLLDRRGEQYF.

The chain is built from TRBV20-1 and TRBJ1-5; TRBD1 might be the D (6 bases). Trimming removed 1 base from V and 5 bases from J, with 9 bases in between. The CDR3 loop spans 13 amino acids. In germline, CDR1 is DFQATT, CDR2 SNEGSKA (reference sequence). CDR3 residues: CSARVRGDQPQHF. The CDR3 DNA follows: TGCAGTGCTAGAGTCAGGGGTGATCAGCCCCAGCATTTT.

The V gene is TRBV7-9, the J gene TRBJ1-3, with D perhaps matching TRBD1 (5 bases). CDR3 length equals 15 residues. Germline CDR1 SEHNR, CDR2 FQNEAQ (reference sequence). V dropped 4 bases and J dropped 4 bases, with 14 bases sitting between them. CDR3 sequence (DNA): TGTGCCAGCAGCTCTGACAGCTTTCGAGGAAACACCATATATTTT. It encodes CASSSDSFRGNTIYF.

This clonotype was recorded many times. The J gene is TRBJ2-1, the V gene TRBV14; 9 bases align to TRBD2. The CDR3 is 16 residues long. CDR1 is SGHDN and CDR2 is FVKESK in the germline V gene. The V and J ends lost 4 bases and 9 bases, in that order; junction bases with no gene match: 13. The CDR3 bases are TGTGCCAGCAGCCCACTACTTAGCGGGAGAAGTGCTGAGCAGTTCTTC. It encodes CASSPLLSGRSAEQFF.

This chain uses TRBV5-1 with TRBJ1-1; D gene unclear. The V and J ends lost 6 bases and 5 bases respectively, with 26 bases between them. This CDR3 spans 17 amino acids. Germline V lookup: CDR1 SGHRS, CDR2 YFSETQ. The CDR3, as DNA: TGCGCCAGCAAGCCCTATTGGAACCCGCGGCCGGCTACTGAAGCTTTCTTT. It codes for CASKPYWNPRPATEAFF.

This clonotype came up a few times. The chain carries TRBV12-5 and TRBJ1-2; 8 bases are shared with TRBD1. Trimming took 7 bases from V and 7 from J; bases not matched to a gene: 8. Per germline, CDR1 LGHNT and CDR2 FRNRAP. The CDR3 is 13 residues long. The CDR3: CASAEDRGGGYTF. The CDR3 bases are TGTGCTAGTGCTGAAGACAGGGGCGGTGGCTACACCTTC.

The sample holds a few counts of this clonotype. The rearrangement joins TRBV28 to TRBJ1-1; a possible D gene is TRBD1 (5 bases). Trimming removed 6 bases at V and 11 bases at J, with 19 bases between. Germline values: CDR1 MDHEN, CDR2 SYDVKM. The CDR3 contains 13 residues. CDR3 loop: CASRPPEGTVAFF. CDR3 coding DNA: TGTGCCAGCAGACCCCCCGAGGGGACGGTGGCTTTCTTT.

This chain links TRBV19 with TRBJ2-3; D gene ambiguous. Trimming pared 4 bases from V and 2 bases from J, leaving 13 bases between. CDR1 is LNHDA, CDR2 SQIVND, per germline (reference sequence). The CDR3 is 15 amino acids. The CDR3 sequence is CASSTAGLNTDTQYF. In DNA, the CDR3 is TGTGCCAGTAGTACCGCTGGCCTAAACACAGATACGCAGTATTTT.

This clonotype came up once. The chain uses TRBV3-1 and TRBJ1-5, with a tentative D call TRBD1 (6 bases). Trimming left V 0 bases short and J 7 bases short, with 13 bases between. The germline gives CDR1 LGHDT, CDR2 YNNKEL (reference sequence). This CDR3 is 15 amino acids long. The CDR3 protein is CASSQDPGGHQPQHF. CDR3 nucleotides: TGTGCCAGCAGCCAAGATCCGGGGGGGCACCAGCCCCAGCATTTT. Filled out from reference TRBV3-1 and TRBJ1-5, the complete variable domain reads DTAVSQTPKYLVTQMGNDKSIKCEQNLGHDTMYWYKQDSKKFLKIMFSYNNKELIINETVPNRFSPKSPDKAHLNLHINSLELGDSAVYFCASSQDPGGHQPQHFGDGTRLSIL.

The V gene is TRBV19, the J gene TRBJ2-1, with D maybe TRBD1 (5 bases). Trimming pared 0 bases from V and 10 bases from J, leaving 19 bases between. Per the germline V gene, CDR1 is LNHDA and CDR2 is SQIVND (reference sequence). The CDR3 covers 16 residues. In nucleotides, the CDR3 is TGTGCCAGTAGTATAGACAGGGCTTTGTCGTCGGTCGAGCAGTTCTTC. Protein: CASSIDRALSSVEQFF.

In this sample, this clonotype turned up a few times. This chain joins TRBV28 and TRBJ1-1; no definite D call. The CDR3 length is 13 residues. V was shortened by 2 bases and J by 10 bases, with 14 bases between the two germline ends. Germline V gene data show CDR1 as MDHEN and CDR2 as SYDVKM. CDR3: CASSLSLEHLAFF. The CDR3 DNA follows: TGTGCCAGCAGTTTAAGTTTGGAACACCTAGCTTTCTTT.

A note on this clonotype: This may be a read error: a much more frequent sequence differs by one nucleotide. This sequence joins TRBV11-2 and TRBJ2-1, with D uncertain. Germline CDR1 is SGHAT and CDR2 is FQNNGV. The V gene lost 8 bases and the J gene lost 1 base, with 15 bases spanning the gap. The length of the CDR3 is 15 residues. CDR3 sequence reads: CASAIAPGSYNEQFF. CDR3 nucleotide sequence: TGTGCCAGCGCCATTGCCCCGGGTTCCTACAATGAGCAGTTCTTC. Full variable domain (outside the CDR3, taken from reference TRBV11-2 and TRBJ2-1): EAGVAQSPRYKIIEKRQSVAFWCNPISGHATLYWYQQILGQGPKLLIQFQNNGVVDDSQLPKDRFSAERLKGVDSTLKIQPAKLEDSAVYLCASAIAPGSYNEQFFGPGTRLTVL.

The chain recombines TRBV28 with TRBJ1-5; D uncertain. Germline V gene lookup returns CDR1 MDHEN and CDR2 SYDVKM. There are 14 residues in the CDR3. Deletions cut 10 bases from V and 2 bases from J, with 15 bases between. The CDR3 here is CATQSGVGNQPQHF. Written as DNA, the CDR3 is TGTGCCACCCAGAGCGGGGTTGGCAATCAGCCCCAGCATTTT.